The 27 T cell receptor beta chains reported below all come from one sample, sequenced in a study of blood T cell repertoires in COVID-19. TCRdb's copy holds only in-frame clones and misses some; the assay was immunoSEQ multiplex PCR. The sample shows 250,000 to 350,000 clones, 90% of them seen only once. Sequenced sample: peripheral blood. These receptors originate from a woman in her twenties or thirties with COVID-19, enrolled during active disease.

CDR3 coding DNA: TGTGCCTGGAGTGTAAGGACAGCCTATGGCTACACCTTC. Translation gives CAWSVRTAYGYTF. This chain joins TRBV30 and TRBJ1-2; D might be TRBD1 (6 bases). The CDR3 is 13 residues long. Between the trimmed V and J ends, which lost 0 bases and 4 bases, there was a span of 9 bases. CDR1 is GTSNPN and CDR2 is SVGIG in the germline V gene (reference sequence).

This clone was observed a single time. The chain carries TRBV15 and TRBJ2-3, with D unclear. The CDR3 length is 13 residues. Trimming left V 2 bases short and J 8 bases short, with 11 bases between. Germline loops: CDR1 LNHNV, CDR2 YYDKDF (reference sequence). The CDR3 reads CATSRNQLATQYF. The CDR3 region has the DNA TGTGCCACCAGCAGAAATCAGTTAGCTACGCAGTATTTT.

The V gene is TRBV5-5, the J gene TRBJ1-2, with 9 positions matching TRBD1. J gave up 6 bases and V 1 base, and 7 bases lay outside the gene matches. CDR3 length equals 15 residues. Germline assignment: CDR1 SGHKS and CDR2 YYEKEE (reference sequence). The CDR3 DNA is TGTGCCAGCAGCTTGTCTGGGACAGGGCTAAATGGCTACACCTTC. Translated, it gives CASSLSGTGLNGYTF. Based on the CDR3 plus reference TRBV5-5 and TRBJ1-2, the full variable domain is DAGVTQSPTHLIKTRGQQVTLRCSPISGHKSVSWYQQVLGQGPQFIFQYYEKEERGRGNFPDRFSARQFPNYSSELNVNALLLGDSALYLCASSLSGTGLNGYTFGSGTRLTVV.

The V call is TRBV19, the J call TRBJ1-3, with no clear D. Germline V gene sequence: CDR1 LNHDA, CDR2 SQIVND (reference sequence). Trimming cost V 9 bases and J 4 bases, with 13 bases left between them. The CDR3 runs to 13 residues. This chain's CDR3 is CASDSSEGNTIYF. CDR3 nucleotides: TGTGCCAGCGACTCAAGTGAGGGAAACACCATATATTTT.

The gene calls are TRBV7-8 and TRBJ2-3; unclear D gene. The germline V gene has CDR1 SGHVS and CDR2 FQNEAQ. The CDR3 sequence is 14 residues long. V lost 1 base and J lost 3, with 8 bases in between. The CDR3 spells CASSLVSVTDTQYF. CDR3 in DNA: TGTGCCAGCAGCTTAGTGTCAGTGACAGATACGCAGTATTTT.

The chain employs TRBV9 and TRBJ2-3; 10 positions match TRBD2. Unmatched junction bases numbered 5, after V lost 0 bases and J lost 4 bases. The CDR3 totals 16 residues. Germline V lookup: CDR1 SGDLS, CDR2 YYNGEE. CDR3 region: CASSVEAGGPPDTQYF. The CDR3 nucleotides read TGTGCCAGCAGCGTAGAAGCGGGAGGGCCCCCAGATACGCAGTATTTT.

This sequence joins TRBV4-1 and TRBJ2-7; D may be TRBD1 (6 bases). The CDR3 is made up of 15 amino acids. Germline assignment: CDR1 MGHRA and CDR2 YSYEKL. Trimming took 0 bases from V and 3 from J, leaving 12 bases between them. CDR3 loop: CASSQDRGPIYEQYF. In DNA form, the CDR3 reads TGCGCCAGCAGCCAAGACAGGGGTCCAATCTACGAGCAGTACTTC.

This rearrangement joins TRBV5-6 to TRBJ1-2; maybe TRBD1 (6 bases). Germline lookup yields CDR1 SGHDT and CDR2 YYEEEE. Trimming pared 1 base from V and 4 bases from J, leaving 11 bases between. This CDR3 contains 14 residues. The DNA of the CDR3 is TGTGCCAGCAGCTTGTTAGGACAGATCTATGGCTACACCTTC. The encoded protein is CASSLLGQIYGYTF.

V usage is TRBV6-1 and J usage is TRBJ2-1, with D possibly matching TRBD2 (6 bases). The V gene lost 0 bases and the J gene lost 13 bases, with 10 bases spanning the gap. The CDR3 is 12 residues long. From germline, CDR1 is MNHNS and CDR2 SASEGT. The CDR3 reads CASSEAPGVQFF. CDR3 sequence (DNA): TGTGCCAGCAGTGAAGCCCCGGGGGTTCAGTTCTTC.

The V and J genes are TRBV10-2 and TRBJ2-1, with 10 positions matching TRBD2. V was pared by 6 bases and J by 2 bases, with 4 bases of the junction left unmatched. Germline V gene lookup returns CDR1 WSHSY and CDR2 SAAADI. The CDR3 loop spans 15 amino acids. The CDR3, as DNA: TGCGCCAGCAGAAACCTAGCGGGAGCCTACAATGAGCAGTTCTTC. It codes for CASRNLAGAYNEQFF.

This chain links TRBV19 with TRBJ1-4; unclear D gene. The germline V gene encodes CDR1 LNHDA and CDR2 SQIVND (reference sequence). CDR3 length: 14 residues. Trimming shortened V by 7 bases and J by 5 bases, and 14 bases separated the two germline ends. DNA of the CDR3: TGTGCCAGTACCAGGTCAGGCCCGAATGAAAAACTGTTTTTT. This sequence encodes CASTRSGPNEKLFF.

The chain employs TRBV7-2 and TRBJ1-2; TRBD1 is a possible D gene (5 bases). V was shortened by 1 base and J by 4 bases, with 10 bases between the two germline ends. This CDR3 is 14 amino acids long. CDR1 is SGHTA, CDR2 FQGNSA, per germline. CDR3 region: CASSLGTFGYGYTF. DNA of the CDR3: TGTGCCAGCAGCTTAGGGACATTCGGCTATGGCTACACCTTC. Looking up the rest from reference TRBV7-2 and TRBJ1-2 gives the full variable domain: GAGVSQSPSNKVTEKGKDVELRCDPISGHTALYWYRQSLGQGLEFLIYFQGNSAPDKSGLPSDRFSAERTGGSVSTLTIQRTQQEDSAVYLCASSLGTFGYGYTFGSGTRLTVV.

The rearrangement joins TRBV5-1 to TRBJ2-7, with 7 bases fitting TRBD1. Germline V gene data show CDR1 as SGHRS and CDR2 as YFSETQ. The V segment lost 2 bases and the J segment 2 bases; nucleotides outside the gene matches: 7. The CDR3 covers 15 residues. The CDR3 spells CASSFQGQVPYEQYF. DNA of the CDR3: TGCGCCAGCAGCTTCCAAGGACAGGTACCCTACGAGCAGTACTTC.

J is TRBJ1-2 and V is TRBV13; D might be TRBD1 (5 bases). This CDR3 spans 13 amino acids. Looked up from germline, CDR1 is PRHDT and CDR2 is FYEKMQ (reference sequence). V lost 0 bases, J lost 3 bases, and 5 bases lay in between. CDR3 in DNA: TGTGCCAGCAGCTTAGGCAGGGACTATGGCTACACCTTC. It encodes CASSLGRDYGYTF.

This chain uses TRBV4-1 with TRBJ2-7; the D gene is possibly TRBD1 (5 bases). Trimming took off 1 base at V and 1 base at J, with 8 bases between the two ends. CDR1 MGHRA and CDR2 YSYEKL come from the germline V gene. This CDR3 has 14 residues. CDR3 residues: CASSQVTESYEQYF. CDR3 coding DNA: TGCGCCAGCAGCCAAGTGACAGAGTCCTACGAGCAGTACTTC.

V gene TRBV3-1 (or the pseudogene TRBV3-2) combines with J gene TRBJ2-3, with 10 bases fitting TRBD2. CDR1 is LGHDT, CDR2 YNNKEL, per germline (reference sequence). The CDR3 runs 17 residues. The trim removed 1 base at V and 2 bases at J, leaving 6 bases unmatched. CDR3: CASSQGGLATYTDTQYF. The DNA for the CDR3 is TGTGCCAGCAGCCAAGGGGGACTAGCGACCTACACAGATACGCAGTATTTT.

J is TRBJ2-3 and V is TRBV10-3, with 7 bases fitting TRBD1. This CDR3 is built from 12 residues. Germline CDR1 reads ENHRY; CDR2 reads SYGVKD. Losses at the gene ends were 10 bases for V and 3 bases for J; bases not matched to a gene: 4. The CDR3 region has the DNA TGTGCCACCGAACAGGGGACAGATACGCAGTATTTT. Amino acids: CATEQGTDTQYF.

The chain recombines TRBV3-1 (or the pseudogene TRBV3-2) with TRBJ2-2; no clear D. The CDR3 spans 13 residues. Trimming shortened V by 3 bases and J by 3 bases, and 5 bases separated the two germline ends. Germline V gene lookup returns CDR1 LGHDT and CDR2 YNNKEL (reference sequence). The CDR3 is CASSQSDTGELFF. The DNA of the CDR3 is TGTGCCAGCAGCCAGTCAGACACCGGGGAGCTGTTTTTT.

This clone was recorded once. The chain couples TRBV10-3 to TRBJ1-2; TRBD1 aligns across 9 bases. Looked up from germline, CDR1 is ENHRY and CDR2 is SYGVKD. With V trimmed by 7 bases and J by 4 bases, 13 bases remained unmatched. This CDR3 comprises 16 residues. CDR3 in amino acids: CAIKGQGDVYGYGYTF. DNA for the CDR3: TGTGCCATCAAGGGACAGGGAGATGTGTACGGCTATGGCTACACCTTC.

Only a few counts were recorded for this clone. The CDR3: CASSPTGVQGYTF. DNA of the CDR3: TGCGCCAGCAGCCCCACAGGGGTGCAGGGCTACACCTTC. The chain uses TRBV5-1 and TRBJ1-2; 7 nucleotides agree with TRBD1. V shed 4 bases and J 8 bases; nucleotides not matched to a gene: 8. This CDR3 region has 13 residues. Germline lookup yields CDR1 SGHRS and CDR2 YFSETQ.

This clone has just one count. The V and J genes are TRBV7-9 and TRBJ1-1; TRBD1 is a possible D gene (5 bases). V was shortened by 2 bases and J by 6 bases, with 13 bases between the two germline ends. Per the germline V gene, CDR1 is SEHNR and CDR2 is FQNEAQ (reference sequence). CDR3 length equals 14 residues. In DNA form, the CDR3 reads TGTGCCAGCAGCTTACAATTGGGGGGACCTGAAGCTTTCTTT. It translates to CASSLQLGGPEAFF. Supplemented by reference TRBV7-9 and TRBJ1-1, the full variable domain reads DTGVSQNPRHKITKRGQNVTFRCDPISEHNRLYWYRQTLGQGPEFLTYFQNEAQLEKSRLLSDRFSAERPKGSFSTLEIQRTEQGDSAMYLCASSLQLGGPEAFFGQGTRLTVV.

The V call is TRBV5-1, the J call TRBJ2-2; a possible D gene is TRBD2 (6 bases). V was trimmed by 2 bases and J by 4 bases, leaving 18 bases between them. Germline lookup yields CDR1 SGHRS and CDR2 YFSETQ. The CDR3 contains 17 residues. The CDR3 region is CASSFLLTGAGTGELFF. The CDR3 bases are TGCGCCAGCAGCTTTCTACTGACGGGAGCGGGCACCGGGGAGCTGTTTTTT.

V and J are TRBV11-2 and TRBJ1-6, with 9 bases lining up with TRBD1. J lost 8 bases, V lost 6 bases, and 11 bases had no gene match. Germline CDR1 is SGHAT and CDR2 is FQNNGV. The CDR3 is made up of 16 amino acids. In nucleotides, the CDR3 is TGTGCCAGCAGTTTATGGATCCGGGACAGGGATTCACCCCTCCACTTT. Its protein is CASSLWIRDRDSPLHF.

CDR3 coding DNA: TGTGCCAGCAGGAATAGTTTTGCCAAAAACATTCAGTACTTC. The encoded protein is CASRNSFAKNIQYF. V is TRBV2 and J is TRBJ2-4; D uncertain. Per the germline V gene, CDR1 is SNHLY and CDR2 is FYNNEI. With 6 bases removed from V and 1 base from J, the gap between germline ends came to 10 bases. The CDR3 is made up of 14 amino acids.

V is TRBV7-3 and J is TRBJ2-1, with D possibly being TRBD2 (6 bases). This CDR3 has 10 amino acids. Germline V gene data show CDR1 as SGHTA and CDR2 as FQGTGA. Trimming shortened V by 10 bases and J by 12 bases, and 13 bases separated the two germline ends. The CDR3 nucleotides read TGTGCCACACCACTAGCCCCGCAGTTCTTC. It specifies CATPLAPQFF.

The chain recombines TRBV5-1 with TRBJ2-7; 16 bases line up with TRBD2. The CDR3 is made up of 18 amino acids. The germline gives CDR1 SGHRS, CDR2 YFSETQ. V shed 2 bases and J 1 base; nucleotides not matched to a gene: 6. DNA for the CDR3: TGCGCCAGCAGCTTCGGGACTAGCGGGAGGGACTTTTCCTACGAGCAGTACTTC. Protein sequence: CASSFGTSGRDFSYEQYF.

The chain employs TRBV27 and TRBJ2-7, with TRBD2 identical over 13 bases. After removal of 6 bases from V and 6 bases from J, the junction contained 8 bases not matched to a gene. This CDR3 is built from 15 residues. The germline V gene encodes CDR1 MNHEY and CDR2 SMNVEV (reference sequence). The CDR3 coding sequence is TGTGCCAGCAGGATTGGACTAGCGGGAGTGTTCGAGCAGTACTTC. Translating it yields CASRIGLAGVFEQYF.